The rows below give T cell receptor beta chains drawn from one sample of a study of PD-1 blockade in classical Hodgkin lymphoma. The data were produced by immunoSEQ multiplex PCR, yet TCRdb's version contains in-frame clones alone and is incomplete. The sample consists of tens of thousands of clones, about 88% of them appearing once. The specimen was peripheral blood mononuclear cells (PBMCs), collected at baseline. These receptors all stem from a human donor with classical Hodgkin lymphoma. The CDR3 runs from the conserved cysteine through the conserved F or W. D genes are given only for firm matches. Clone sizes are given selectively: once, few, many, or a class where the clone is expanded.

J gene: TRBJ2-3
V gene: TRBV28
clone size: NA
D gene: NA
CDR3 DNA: TGTGCCAGCAGGTTTGGGGCAGATACGCAGTATTTT
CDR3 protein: CASRFGADTQYF

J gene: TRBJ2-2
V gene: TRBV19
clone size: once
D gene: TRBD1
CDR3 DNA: TGTGCCAGTCGGGACAGGGGGGACACCGGGGAGCTGTTTTTT
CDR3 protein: CASRDRGDTGELFF

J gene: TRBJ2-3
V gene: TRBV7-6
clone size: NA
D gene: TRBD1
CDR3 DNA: TGTGCCAGCAGCGTTAGACGGGGACAGGGAAGTCCACCAGATACGCAGTATTTT
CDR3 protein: CASSVRRGQGSPPDTQYF

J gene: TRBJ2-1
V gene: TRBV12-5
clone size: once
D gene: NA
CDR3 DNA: TGTGCTAGTGGTCCACACCTCGGACCCCGATCTGCTAACTCCTACAATGAGCAGTTCTTC
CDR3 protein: CASGPHLGPRSANSYNEQFF

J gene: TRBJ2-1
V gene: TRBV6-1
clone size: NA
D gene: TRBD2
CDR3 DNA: TGTGCCAGCAGTGAAAGTCTAGCGGGCCTCTACAATGAGCAGTTCTTC
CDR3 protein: CASSESLAGLYNEQFF

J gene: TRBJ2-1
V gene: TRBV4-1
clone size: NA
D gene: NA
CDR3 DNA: TGCGCCAGCAGCCAAGAGGGCCGGGGACGGCCCTACAATGAGCAGTTCTTC
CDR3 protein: CASSQEGRGRPYNEQFF

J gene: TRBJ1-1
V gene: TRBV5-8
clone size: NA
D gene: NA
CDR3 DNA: TGTGCCAGCAGCTTGGGGGCGGTGAACACTGAAGCTTTCTTT
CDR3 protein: CASSLGAVNTEAFF

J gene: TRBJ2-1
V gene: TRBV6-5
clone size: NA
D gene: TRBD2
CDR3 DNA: TGTGCCAGCAGTCCCCGGGACTATTACAATGAGCAGTTCTTC
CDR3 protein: CASSPRDYYNEQFF

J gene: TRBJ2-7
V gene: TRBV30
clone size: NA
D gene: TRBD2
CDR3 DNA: TGTGCCTCCCAGCGGGAGGCTCTCTACGAGCAGTACTTC
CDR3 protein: CASQREALYEQYF

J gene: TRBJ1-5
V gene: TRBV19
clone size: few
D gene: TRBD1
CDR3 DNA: TGTGCCAGTAGTGTAAACAGGGGGTCGGGCAATCAGCCCCAGCATTTT
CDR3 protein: CASSVNRGSGNQPQHF

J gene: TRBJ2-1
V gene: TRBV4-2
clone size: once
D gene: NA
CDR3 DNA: TGTGCCAGCAGCCAAGCCCGGGGTGGCGGGTTAGATGAGCAGTTCTTC
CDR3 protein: CASSQARGGGLDEQFF

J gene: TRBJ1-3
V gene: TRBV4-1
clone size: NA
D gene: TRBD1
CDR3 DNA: TGCGCCAGCAGCCAGGCGACAGGGGATATTGGAAACACCATATATTTT
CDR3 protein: CASSQATGDIGNTIYF

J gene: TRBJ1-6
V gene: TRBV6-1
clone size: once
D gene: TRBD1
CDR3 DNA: TGTGCCAGCAGTGAGGGACAGGGAGGTTCACCCCTCCACTTT
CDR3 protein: CASSEGQGGSPLHF

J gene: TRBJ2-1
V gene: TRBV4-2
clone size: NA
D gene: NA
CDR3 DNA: TGTGCCAGCAGCCAAGATTCCCTAAATGAGCAGTTCTTC
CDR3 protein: CASSQDSLNEQFF

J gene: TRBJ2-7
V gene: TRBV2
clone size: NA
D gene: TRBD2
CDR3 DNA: TGTGCCAGCAGTGAAGTCGTTAGCGGGGCGATCGAGCAGTACTTC
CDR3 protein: CASSEVVSGAIEQYF

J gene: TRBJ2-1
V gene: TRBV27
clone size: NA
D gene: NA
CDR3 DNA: TGTGCCAGCAGTTTTGACAGGCCCTCCTACAATGAGCAGTTCTTC
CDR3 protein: CASSFDRPSYNEQFF

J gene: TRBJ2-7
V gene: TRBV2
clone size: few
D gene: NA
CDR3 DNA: TGTGCCAGCAGTGAAACATCCTACGAGCAGTACTTC
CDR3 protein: CASSETSYEQYF

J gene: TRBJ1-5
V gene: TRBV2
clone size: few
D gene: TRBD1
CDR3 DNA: TGTGCCAGCAGTGAAGAGGGACAGGGCAATCAGCCCCAGCATTTT
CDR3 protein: CASSEEGQGNQPQHF

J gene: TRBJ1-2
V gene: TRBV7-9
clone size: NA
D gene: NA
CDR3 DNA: TGTGCCAGCAGCTTAGGGGTGGCTAACTATGGCTACACCTTC
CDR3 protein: CASSLGVANYGYTF

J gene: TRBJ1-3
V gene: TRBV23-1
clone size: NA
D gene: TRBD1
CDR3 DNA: TGCGCCAGCAGTCAATCGGAGACAGGGAGGGGAAACACCATATATTTT
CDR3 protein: CASSQSETGRGNTIYF

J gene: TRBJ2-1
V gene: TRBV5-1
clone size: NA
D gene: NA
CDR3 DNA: TGCGCCAGCAGCTTGGTGTACTACAATGAGCAGTTCTTC
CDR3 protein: CASSLVYYNEQFF

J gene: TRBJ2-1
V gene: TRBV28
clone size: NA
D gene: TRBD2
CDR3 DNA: TGTGCCAGCAGATGGACTAGCGGGAGTAACAATGAGCAGTTCTTC
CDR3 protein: CASRWTSGSNNEQFF

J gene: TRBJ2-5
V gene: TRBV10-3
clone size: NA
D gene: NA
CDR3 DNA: TGTGCCATCAGCGAGCAAGAGACCCAGTACTTC
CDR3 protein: CAISEQETQYF

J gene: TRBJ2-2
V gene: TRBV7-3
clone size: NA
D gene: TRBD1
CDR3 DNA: TGTGCCAGCAGCCGGACAGGGGGCACCGGGGAGCTGTTTTTT
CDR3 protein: CASSRTGGTGELFF

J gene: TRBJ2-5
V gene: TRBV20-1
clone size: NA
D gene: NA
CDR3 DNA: TGCAGTGCTAGAGTAGGGGAGACCCAGTACTTC
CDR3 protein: CSARVGETQYF

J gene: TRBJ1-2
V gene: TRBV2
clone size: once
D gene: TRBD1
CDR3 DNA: TGTGCCAGCAGAATGCCTCTGAAGTCGGGACAGACTTACTATGGCTACACCTTC
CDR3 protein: CASRMPLKSGQTYYGYTF

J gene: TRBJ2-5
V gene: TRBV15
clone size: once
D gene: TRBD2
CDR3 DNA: TGTGCCACCAGCAGAGGGTTACTAGCGGGATTTTGGGGTCACCAAGAGACCCAGTACTTC
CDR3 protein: CATSRGLLAGFWGHQETQYF

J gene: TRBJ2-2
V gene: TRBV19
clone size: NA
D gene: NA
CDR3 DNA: TGTGCCAGTCGGGAAGGAGGGGAGCTGTTTTTT
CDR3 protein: CASREGGELFF

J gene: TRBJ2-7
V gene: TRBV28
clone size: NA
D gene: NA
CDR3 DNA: TGTGCCAGCAGTTTCCCCCTGGGGCGGGTACCCTACGAGCAGTACTTC
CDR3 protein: CASSFPLGRVPYEQYF

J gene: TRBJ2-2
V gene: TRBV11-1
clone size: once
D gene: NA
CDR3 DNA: TGTGCCAGCAGCAATCCTCTAGCTGGTACCGGGGAGCTGTTTTTT
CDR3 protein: CASSNPLAGTGELFF

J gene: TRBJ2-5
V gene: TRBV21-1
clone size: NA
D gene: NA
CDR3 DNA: TGTGCCAGCAGCAAAGGAACCAGCGGGAGATGGACCCAGTACTTC
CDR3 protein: CASSKGTSGRWTQYF

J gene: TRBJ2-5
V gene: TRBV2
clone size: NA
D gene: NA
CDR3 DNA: TGTGCCAGCAGGAGGGTACCAGAGACCCAGTACTTC
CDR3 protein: CASRRVPETQYF

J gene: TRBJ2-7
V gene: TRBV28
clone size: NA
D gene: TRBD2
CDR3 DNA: TGTGCCAGCAGTTTTAGGTGGGCGGGAGAGGGGAATCCCCACGAGCAGTACTTC
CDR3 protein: CASSFRWAGEGNPHEQYF

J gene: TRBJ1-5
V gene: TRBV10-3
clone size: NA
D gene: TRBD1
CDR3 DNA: TGTGCCATCAGCAAAACAGGGGGCGATCAGCCCCAGCATTTT
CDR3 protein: CAISKTGGDQPQHF

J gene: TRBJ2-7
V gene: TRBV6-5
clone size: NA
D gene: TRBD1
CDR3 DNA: TGTGCCAGCAGTCCCCCGGGACAGGGGCGCCACGAGCAGTACTTC
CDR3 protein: CASSPPGQGRHEQYF

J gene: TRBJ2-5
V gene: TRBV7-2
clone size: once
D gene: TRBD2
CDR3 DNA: TGTGCCAGCAACATTCCGACTAGCGGGGGACAAGAGACCCAGTACTTC
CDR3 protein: CASNIPTSGGQETQYF

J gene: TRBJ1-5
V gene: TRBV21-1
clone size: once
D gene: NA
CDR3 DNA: TGTGCCAGCAGCGACAGGGGCCATCAGCCCCAGCATTTT
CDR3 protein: CASSDRGHQPQHF

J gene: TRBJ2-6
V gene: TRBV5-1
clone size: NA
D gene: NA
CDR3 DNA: TGCGCCAGTCGGGGAGTCTCTGGGGCCAACGTCCTGACTTTC
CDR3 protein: CASRGVSGANVLTF

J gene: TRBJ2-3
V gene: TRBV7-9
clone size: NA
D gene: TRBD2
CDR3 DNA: TGTGCCAGCATCATCCTAGCGGGCACAGATACGCAGTATTTT
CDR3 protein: CASIILAGTDTQYF

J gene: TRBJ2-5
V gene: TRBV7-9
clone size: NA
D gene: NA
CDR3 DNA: TGTGCCAGCAGCTTTAGGGTTCCCCAAGAGACCCAGTACTTC
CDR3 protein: CASSFRVPQETQYF

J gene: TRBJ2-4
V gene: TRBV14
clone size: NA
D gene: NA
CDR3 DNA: TGTGCCAGCAGCCAAGCTCCTGGCAGAATAAACATTCAGTACTTC
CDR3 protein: CASSQAPGRINIQYF

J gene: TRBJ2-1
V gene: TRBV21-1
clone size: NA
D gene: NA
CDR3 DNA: TGTGCCAGCAGCAAAGGGCGGGCTAGCGGGAGCCCAACCTCCTCCTACAATGAGCAGTTCTTC
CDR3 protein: CASSKGRASGSPTSSYNEQFF

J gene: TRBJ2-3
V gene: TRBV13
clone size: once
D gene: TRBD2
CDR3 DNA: TGTGCCAGCAGCACGGGAGCGGGGGGAAGGGGCACAGATACGCAGTATTTT
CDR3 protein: CASSTGAGGRGTDTQYF

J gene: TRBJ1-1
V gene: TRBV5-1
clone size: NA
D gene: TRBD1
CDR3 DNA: TGCGCCAGCAGCCCCAGACAGGGGGGCACTGAAGCTTTCTTT
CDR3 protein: CASSPRQGGTEAFF

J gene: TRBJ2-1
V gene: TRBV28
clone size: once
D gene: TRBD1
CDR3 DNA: TGTGCCAGCAGTTCCGGTCAGGGGGCATTCAATGAGCAGTTCTTC
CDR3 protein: CASSSGQGAFNEQFF

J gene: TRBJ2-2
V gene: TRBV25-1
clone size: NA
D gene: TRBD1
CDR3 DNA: TGTGCCAGCAGAACCGGGACAGGGGTGACCGGGGAGCTGTTTTTT
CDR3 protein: CASRTGTGVTGELFF

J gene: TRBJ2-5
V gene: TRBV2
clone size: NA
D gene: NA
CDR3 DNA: TGTGCCAGCAGAACTCGGGGGAGACCGATGGCCCAGTACTTC
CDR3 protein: CASRTRGRPMAQYF

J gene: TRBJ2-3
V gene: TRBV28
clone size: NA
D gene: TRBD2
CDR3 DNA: TGTGCCGGGGCTCTAGCGGGGACCACAGATACGCAGTATTTT
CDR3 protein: CAGALAGTTDTQYF